Sequencing of this T cell receptor (beta chain) was carried out in a study of coeliac disease. Study-level points and caveats: Cross-contamination between intraepithelial and lamina propria cells was possible.

As for this clone: The antigen is undetermined.

TCRdb's copy holds only in-frame clones and misses some; the assay was immunoSEQ multiplex PCR. Here the sample spans a few thousand clones, roughly 77% being singletons. Sequencing was carried out using lymphocytes from the gut lamina propria. This receptor was obtained from a human donor without celiac disease.

The CDR3 nucleotides read TGTGCCAGCAGCTTGGTCGGAGCCGCCTACGAGCAGTACTTC. As protein: CASSLVGAAYEQYF. The chain uses TRBV5-6 and TRBJ2-7; D call uncertain. CDR1 is SGHDT and CDR2 is YYEEEE in the germline V gene. This CDR3 is built from 14 residues. Between the trimmed V and J ends, which lost 0 bases and 2 bases, there was a span of 9 bases.